Listed here is a single TCR beta chain. The data derive from a study of T cell responses to AZD1222 COVID-19 vaccine. Method: immunoSEQ multiplex PCR; TCRdb's copy keeps in-frame clones and lacks some. This table holds 89,000 or so clones, around nine tenths found once. The CDR3 runs 15 residues. Per the germline V gene, CDR1 is SGHDT and CDR2 is YYEEEE. The V gene lost 1 base and the J gene lost 0 bases, with 10 bases spanning the gap. This receptor was identified in an adult who received the AZD1222 COVID-19 vaccine. The sequences come from peripheral blood, collected 28 days after the second AZD1222 dose. The rearrangement joins TRBV5-6 to TRBJ1-1, with D possibly TRBD1 on 6 matching bases. For the CDR3, the DNA is TGTGCCAGCAGCTTGCTGGACAGCTTGAACACTGAAGCTTTCTTT. Translated, it gives CASSLLDSLNTEAFF.